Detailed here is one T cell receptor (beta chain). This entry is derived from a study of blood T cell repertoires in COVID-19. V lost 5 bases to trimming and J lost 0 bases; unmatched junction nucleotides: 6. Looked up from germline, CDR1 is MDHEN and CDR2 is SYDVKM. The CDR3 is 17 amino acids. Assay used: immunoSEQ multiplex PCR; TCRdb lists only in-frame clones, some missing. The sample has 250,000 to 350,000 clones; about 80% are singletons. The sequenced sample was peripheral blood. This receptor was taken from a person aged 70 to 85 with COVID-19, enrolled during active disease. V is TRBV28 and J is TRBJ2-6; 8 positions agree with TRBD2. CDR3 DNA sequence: TGTGCCAGCAGTCCCTCCAGCGGGGGCTCTGGGGCCAACGTCCTGACTTTC. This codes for CASSPSSGGSGANVLTF.